The TCR beta chain described here comes from a study of Ad26.COV2.S vaccination and SARS-CoV-2 variants. The study's findings and limits: Spike-specific CD8+ and CD4+ T cell responses reportedly showed substantial breadth after vaccination. Spike-specific TCR breadth was greater after Ad26.COV2.S than placebo. Total T cell responses, in the TCR breadth and depth analyses, may have been underestimated.

This clone occurred once. Its antigen is still unknown. The germline V gene encodes CDR1 MDHEN and CDR2 SYDVKM. V gave up 5 bases and J gave up 4 bases, with 15 bases separating them. The CDR3 has 16 amino acids. Only in-frame clones appear in the TCRdb table, and some are missing; sequencing was by immunoSEQ multiplex PCR. In the table there are roughly 300,000 clones, 86% of which are singletons. Treatment specified: around 19 received Ad26.COV2.S at low or high dose, single or two shots; five or six received placebo; per-sample allocation not given. Sampling was performed 63 days after the first vaccine or placebo injection.

The V and J genes are TRBV28 and TRBJ1-6; D is perhaps TRBD1 (5 bases). Sample: peripheral blood, taken in a trial of Ad26.COV2.S vaccine versus placebo. This TCR was sampled from a person between 18 and 60 years old who received the Ad26.COV2.S COVID-19 vaccine or a placebo. The CDR3 sequence is CASSPQGGPYNSPLHF. The CDR3 DNA is TGTGCCAGCAGTCCCCAGGGTGGGCCTTATAATTCACCCCTCCACTTT.